The following is a T cell receptor (beta chain) sequence with its context. What it recognizes is unknown. The CDR3 contains 13 residues. Trimming stripped 2 bases from V and 6 bases from J, with 10 bases between. Germline V CDR1 and CDR2: SGHRS, YFSETQ. This sample is part of a study of T-cell reconstitution after alpha-beta-depleted transplantation in children. Unique molecular identifiers tagged the TCRbeta library. TCRdb re-called the PCR reads with MiXCR, one entry per CDR3 protein. The sample has some 600,000 distinct CDR3 sequences, 10% to 15% seen once. Findings and caveats of the study: Elevated TCRbeta diversity at day 60 was traced, in some patients, to surviving recipient T cells and thymic progenitors. At the one-year point after transplant, T-cell counts and TCRbeta diversity were found to come mostly from T cells that had been newly produced. About two months after transplant, alpha-beta T cells reportedly came from several hundred expanded graft clones.

The TCR originated in a male patient under 18 who had a stem cell transplant for acute myeloid leukemia, so the T cells may come from the graft donor. Sequences were derived from PBMCs, mostly from graft donor cells, sampled 360 days after TCRalphabeta/CD19-depleted stem cell transplant. The chain couples TRBV5-1 to TRBJ2-3; possible D gene TRBD2, 6 bases. The CDR3 sequence: CASSFPSGDTQYF. Here the CDR3 DNA reads TGCGCCAGCAGCTTTCCCAGCGGGGATACGCAGTATTTT.